Reported below is one T cell receptor (beta chain). Authors' processing steps: It was from reference gene primer amplification that nucleated cell counts were estimated. Sequenced by immunoSEQ multiplex PCR; TCRdb stores in-frame clones only, minus some. Clone size and the V and J calls come from that table; the DNA yielded D and trimming. Of about 200,000 clones in the sample, roughly 90% were seen once. This entry comes from a study of blood T cell repertoires in COVID-19. About the study: In each case, the material was cDNA or gDNA derived from T cells, B-cell-depleted T cells, or PBMCs.

This clonotype was sampled from a man in his fifties with COVID-19, enrolled during active disease. The source material was peripheral blood.

CDR3 amino acids: CASSPGSGISTDTQYF. As DNA, the CDR3 is TGTGCCAGCAGCCCCGGGAGTGGGATTAGCACAGATACGCAGTATTTT. V and J are TRBV7-3 and TRBJ2-3, with D perhaps matching TRBD2 (6 bases). Trimming took off 5 bases at V and 0 bases at J, with 15 bases between the two ends. Germline CDR1 reads SGHTA; CDR2 reads FQGTGA. This CDR3 comprises 16 residues. Supplemented by reference TRBV7-3 and TRBJ2-3, the full variable domain reads GAGVSQTPSNKVTEKGKYVELRCDPISGHTALYWYRQSLGQGPEFLIYFQGTGAADDSGLPNDRFFAVRPEGSVSTLKIQRTERGDSAVYLCASSPGSGISTDTQYFGPGTRLTVL.